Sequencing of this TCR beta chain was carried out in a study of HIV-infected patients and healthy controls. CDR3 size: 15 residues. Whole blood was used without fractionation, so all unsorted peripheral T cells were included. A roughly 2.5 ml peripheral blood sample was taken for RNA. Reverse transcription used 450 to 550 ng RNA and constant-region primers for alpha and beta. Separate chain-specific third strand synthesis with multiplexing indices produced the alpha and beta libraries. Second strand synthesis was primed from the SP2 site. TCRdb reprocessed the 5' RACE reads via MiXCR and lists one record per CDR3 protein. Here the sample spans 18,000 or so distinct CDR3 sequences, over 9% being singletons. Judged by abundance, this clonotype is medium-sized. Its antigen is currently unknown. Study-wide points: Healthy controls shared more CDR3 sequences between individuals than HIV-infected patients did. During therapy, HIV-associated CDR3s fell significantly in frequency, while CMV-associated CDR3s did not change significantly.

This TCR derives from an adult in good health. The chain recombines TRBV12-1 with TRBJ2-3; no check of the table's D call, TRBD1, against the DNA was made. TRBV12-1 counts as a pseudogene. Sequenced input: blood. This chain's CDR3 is CASSPIRGLVDTQYF. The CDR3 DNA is TGTGCCAGCAGCCCGATACGGGGGTTGGTCGATACGCAGTATTTT.